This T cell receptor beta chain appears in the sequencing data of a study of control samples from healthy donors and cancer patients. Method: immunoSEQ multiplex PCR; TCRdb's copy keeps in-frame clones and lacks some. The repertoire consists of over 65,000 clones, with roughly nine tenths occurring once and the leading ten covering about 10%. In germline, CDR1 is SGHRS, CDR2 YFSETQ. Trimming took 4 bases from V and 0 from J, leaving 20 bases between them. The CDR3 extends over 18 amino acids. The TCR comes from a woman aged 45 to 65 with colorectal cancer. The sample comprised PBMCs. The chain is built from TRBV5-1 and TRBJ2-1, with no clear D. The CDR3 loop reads CASSPGLGSPSSYNEQFF. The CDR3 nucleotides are TGCGCCAGCAGCCCCGGATTGGGGTCCCCGAGCTCCTACAATGAGCAGTTCTTC.